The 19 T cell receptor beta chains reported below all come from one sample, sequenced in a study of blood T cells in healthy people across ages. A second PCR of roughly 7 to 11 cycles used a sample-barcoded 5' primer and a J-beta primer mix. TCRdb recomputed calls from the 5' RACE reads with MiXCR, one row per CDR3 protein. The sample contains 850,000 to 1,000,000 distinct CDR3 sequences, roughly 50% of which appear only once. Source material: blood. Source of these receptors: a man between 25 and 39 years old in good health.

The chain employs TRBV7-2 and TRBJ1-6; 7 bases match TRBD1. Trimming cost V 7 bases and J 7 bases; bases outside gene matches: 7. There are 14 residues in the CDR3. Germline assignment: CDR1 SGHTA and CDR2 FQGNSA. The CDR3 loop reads CASTPGTDNSPLHF. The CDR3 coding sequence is TGTGCCAGCACCCCCGGGACAGACAATTCACCCCTCCACTTT. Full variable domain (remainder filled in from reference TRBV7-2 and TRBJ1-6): GAGVSQSPSNKVTEKGKDVELRCDPISGHTALYWYRQSLGQGLEFLIYFQGNSAPDKSGLPSDRFSAERTGGSVSTLTIQRTQQEDSAVYLCASTPGTDNSPLHFGNGTRLTVT.

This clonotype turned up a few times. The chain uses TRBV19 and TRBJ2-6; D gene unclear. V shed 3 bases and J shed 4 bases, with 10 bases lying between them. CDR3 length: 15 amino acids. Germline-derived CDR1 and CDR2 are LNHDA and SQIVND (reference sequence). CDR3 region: CASSMVDVGANVLTF. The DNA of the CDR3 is TGTGCCAGTAGTATGGTCGATGTGGGGGCCAACGTCCTGACTTTC. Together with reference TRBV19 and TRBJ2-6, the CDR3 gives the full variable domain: DGGITQSPKYLFRKEGQNVTLSCEQNLNHDAMYWYRQDPGQGLRLIYYSQIVNDFQKGDIAEGYSVSREKKESFPLTVTSAQKNPTAFYLCASSMVDVGANVLTFGAGSRLTVL.

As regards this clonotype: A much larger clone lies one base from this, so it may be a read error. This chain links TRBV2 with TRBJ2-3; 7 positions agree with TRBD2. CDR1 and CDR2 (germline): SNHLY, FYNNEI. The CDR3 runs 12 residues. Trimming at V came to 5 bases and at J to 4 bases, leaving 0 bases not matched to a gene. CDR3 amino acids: CASSTSADTQYF. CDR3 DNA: TGTGCCAGCAGTACTAGCGCAGATACGCAGTATTTT. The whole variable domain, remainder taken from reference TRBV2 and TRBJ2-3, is EPEVTQTPSHQVTQMGQEVILRCVPISNHLYFYWYRQILGQKVEFLVSFYNNEISEKSEIFDDQFSVERPDGSNFTLKIRSTKLEDSAMYFCASSTSADTQYFGPGTRLTVL.

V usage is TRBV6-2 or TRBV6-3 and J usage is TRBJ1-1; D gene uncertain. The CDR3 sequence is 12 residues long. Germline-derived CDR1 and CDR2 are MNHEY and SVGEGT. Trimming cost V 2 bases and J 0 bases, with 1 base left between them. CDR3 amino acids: CASSYMNTEAFF. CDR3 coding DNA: TGTGCCAGCAGTTACATGAACACTGAAGCTTTCTTT.

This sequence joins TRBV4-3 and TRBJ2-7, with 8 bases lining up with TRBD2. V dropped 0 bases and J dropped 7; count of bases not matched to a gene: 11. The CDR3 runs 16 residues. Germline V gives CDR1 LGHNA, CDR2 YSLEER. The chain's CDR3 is CASSQEGGGYYNEQYF. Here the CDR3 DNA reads TGCGCCAGCAGCCAAGAGGGCGGGGGGTACTACAATGAGCAGTACTTC.

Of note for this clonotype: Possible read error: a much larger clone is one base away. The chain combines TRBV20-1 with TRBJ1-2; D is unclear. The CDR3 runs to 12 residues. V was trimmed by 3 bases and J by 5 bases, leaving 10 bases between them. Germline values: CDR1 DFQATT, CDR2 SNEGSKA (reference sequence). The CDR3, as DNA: TGCAGTGCTAGCATGGGGTCATATGGCTACACCTTC. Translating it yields CSASMGSYGYTF.

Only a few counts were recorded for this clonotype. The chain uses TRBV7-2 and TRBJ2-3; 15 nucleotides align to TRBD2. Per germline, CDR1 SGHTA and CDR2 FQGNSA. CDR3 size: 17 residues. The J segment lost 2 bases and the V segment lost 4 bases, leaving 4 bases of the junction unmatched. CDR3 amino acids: CASSSGTSGGFTDTQYF. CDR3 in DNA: TGTGCCAGCAGCTCAGGGACTAGCGGGGGGTTCACAGATACGCAGTATTTT.

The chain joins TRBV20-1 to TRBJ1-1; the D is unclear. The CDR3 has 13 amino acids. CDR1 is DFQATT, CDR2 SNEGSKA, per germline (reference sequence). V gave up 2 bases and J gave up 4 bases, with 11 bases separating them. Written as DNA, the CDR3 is TGCAGTGCTAGAATGGGAGGTAGCACTGAAGCTTTCTTT. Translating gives CSARMGGSTEAFF.

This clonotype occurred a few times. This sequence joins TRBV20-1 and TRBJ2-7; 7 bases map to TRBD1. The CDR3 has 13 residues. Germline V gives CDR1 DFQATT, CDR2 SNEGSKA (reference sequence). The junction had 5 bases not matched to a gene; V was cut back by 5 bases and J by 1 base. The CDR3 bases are TGCAGTGCTTGGGACAGCGAGTCCTACGAGCAGTACTTC. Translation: CSAWDSESYEQYF.

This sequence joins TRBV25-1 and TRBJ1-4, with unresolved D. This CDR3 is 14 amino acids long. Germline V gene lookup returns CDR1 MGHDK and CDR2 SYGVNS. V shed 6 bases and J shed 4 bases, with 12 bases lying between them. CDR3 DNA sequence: TGTGCCAGCAGCTGGGGAGGGTTTAATGAAAAACTGTTTTTT. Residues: CASSWGGFNEKLFF.

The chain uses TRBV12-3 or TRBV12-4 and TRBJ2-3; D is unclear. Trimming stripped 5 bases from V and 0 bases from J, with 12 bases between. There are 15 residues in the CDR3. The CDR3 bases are TGTGCCAGCAGTCGCAGTACTGCTAGCACAGATACGCAGTATTTT. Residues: CASSRSTASTDTQYF.

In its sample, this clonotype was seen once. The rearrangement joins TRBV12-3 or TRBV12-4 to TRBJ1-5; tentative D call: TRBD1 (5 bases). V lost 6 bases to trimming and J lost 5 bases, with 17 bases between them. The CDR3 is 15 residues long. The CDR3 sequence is CASSRTWGDDQPQHF. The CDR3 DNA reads TGTGCCAGCAGCCGAACTTGGGGGGACGATCAGCCCCAGCATTTT.

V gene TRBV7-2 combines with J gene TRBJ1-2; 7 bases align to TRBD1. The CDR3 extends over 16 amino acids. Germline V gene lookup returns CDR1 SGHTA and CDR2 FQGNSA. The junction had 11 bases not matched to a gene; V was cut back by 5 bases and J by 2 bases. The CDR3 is CASSPGGGLANYGYTF. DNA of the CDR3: TGTGCCAGCAGCCCAGGGGGTGGGCTCGCCAACTATGGCTACACCTTC.

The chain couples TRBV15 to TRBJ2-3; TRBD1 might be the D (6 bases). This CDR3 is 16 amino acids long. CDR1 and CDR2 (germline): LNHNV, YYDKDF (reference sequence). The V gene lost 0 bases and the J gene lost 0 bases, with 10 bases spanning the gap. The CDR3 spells CATSRDSGVSTDTQYF. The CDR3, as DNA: TGTGCCACCAGCAGAGACTCAGGGGTTAGCACAGATACGCAGTATTTT.

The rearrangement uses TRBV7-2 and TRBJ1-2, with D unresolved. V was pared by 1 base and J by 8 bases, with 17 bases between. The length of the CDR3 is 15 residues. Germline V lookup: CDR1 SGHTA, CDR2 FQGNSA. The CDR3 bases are TGTGCCAGCAGCTTAGAGTCTGGTCCTTCCCGGGGCTACACCTTC. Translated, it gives CASSLESGPSRGYTF. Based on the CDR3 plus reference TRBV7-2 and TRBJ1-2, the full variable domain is GAGVSQSPSNKVTEKGKDVELRCDPISGHTALYWYRQSLGQGLEFLIYFQGNSAPDKSGLPSDRFSAERTGGSVSTLTIQRTQQEDSAVYLCASSLESGPSRGYTFGSGTRLTVV.

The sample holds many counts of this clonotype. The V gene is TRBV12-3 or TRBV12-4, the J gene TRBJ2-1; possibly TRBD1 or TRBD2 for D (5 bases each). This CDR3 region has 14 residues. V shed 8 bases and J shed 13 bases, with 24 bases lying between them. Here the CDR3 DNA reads TGTGCCAGCGGTCAAGGGTCAGGGAGTAATTCCCAGTTCTTC. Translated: CASGQGSGSNSQFF.

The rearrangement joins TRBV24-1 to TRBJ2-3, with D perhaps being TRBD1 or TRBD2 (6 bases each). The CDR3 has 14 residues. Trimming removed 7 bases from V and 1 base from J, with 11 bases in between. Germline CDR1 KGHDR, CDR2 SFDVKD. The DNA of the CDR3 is TGTGCCACCAGCAACGGGGGCCGCACAGATACGCAGTATTTT. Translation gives CATSNGGRTDTQYF.

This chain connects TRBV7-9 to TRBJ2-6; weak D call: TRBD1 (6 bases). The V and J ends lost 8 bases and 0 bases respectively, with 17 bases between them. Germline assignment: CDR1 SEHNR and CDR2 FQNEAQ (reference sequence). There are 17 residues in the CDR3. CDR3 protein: CASVPGQINSGANVLTF. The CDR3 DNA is TGTGCCAGCGTCCCGGGACAAATTAACTCTGGGGCCAACGTCCTGACTTTC.

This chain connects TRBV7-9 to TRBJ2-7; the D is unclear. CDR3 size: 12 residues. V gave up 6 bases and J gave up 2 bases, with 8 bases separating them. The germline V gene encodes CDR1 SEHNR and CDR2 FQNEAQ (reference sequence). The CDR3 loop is CASSSRTYEQYF. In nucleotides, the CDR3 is TGTGCCAGCAGTTCACGGACCTACGAGCAGTACTTC. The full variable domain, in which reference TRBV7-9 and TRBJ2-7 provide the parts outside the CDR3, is DTGVSQNPRHKITKRGQNVTFRCDPISEHNRLYWYRQTLGQGPEFLTYFQNEAQLEKSRLLSDRFSAERPKGSFSTLEIQRTEQGDSAMYLCASSSRTYEQYFGPGTRLTVT.